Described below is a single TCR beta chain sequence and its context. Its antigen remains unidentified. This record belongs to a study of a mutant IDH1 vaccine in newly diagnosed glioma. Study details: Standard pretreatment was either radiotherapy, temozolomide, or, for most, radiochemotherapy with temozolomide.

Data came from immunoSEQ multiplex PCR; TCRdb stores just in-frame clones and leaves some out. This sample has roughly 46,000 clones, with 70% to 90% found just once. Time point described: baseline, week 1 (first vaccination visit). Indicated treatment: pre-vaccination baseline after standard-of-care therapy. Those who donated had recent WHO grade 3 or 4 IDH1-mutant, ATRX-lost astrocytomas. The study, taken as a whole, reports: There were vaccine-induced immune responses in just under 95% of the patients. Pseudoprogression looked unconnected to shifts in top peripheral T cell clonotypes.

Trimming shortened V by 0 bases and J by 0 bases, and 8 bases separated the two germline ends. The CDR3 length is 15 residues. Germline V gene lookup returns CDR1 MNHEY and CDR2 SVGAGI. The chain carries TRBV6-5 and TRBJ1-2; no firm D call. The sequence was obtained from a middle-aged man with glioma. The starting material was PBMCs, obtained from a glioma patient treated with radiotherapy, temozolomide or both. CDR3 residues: CASSYSLRANYGYTF. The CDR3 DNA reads TGTGCCAGCAGTTACTCGTTGCGGGCTAACTATGGCTACACCTTC.